The 25 T cell receptor beta chains below all came from one sample that was sequenced in a study of cytomegalovirus exposure and HLA in healthy donors. Vbeta (60) and Jbeta (13) primers were used in the PCR. This table comes from immunoSEQ multiplex PCR, and its TCRdb copy is limited to in-frame clones, with some not included. This table holds around 84,000 clones, less than 85% found once. Sequenced: PBMCs. Source of these receptors: a human donor in good health.

The J gene is TRBJ2-7, the V gene TRBV7-2; no clear D. This CDR3 has 14 residues. The V and J ends lost 5 bases and 5 bases respectively, with 16 bases between them. Germline V gene data show CDR1 as SGHTA and CDR2 as FQGNSA. CDR3 bases: TGTGCCAGCAGCCTGCGTTGGGCAGCCAACGAGCAGTACTTC. Its translation is CASSLRWAANEQYF.

This clone was observed once. V usage is TRBV19 and J usage is TRBJ1-2, with TRBD1 matching 8 bases. Germline loops: CDR1 LNHDA, CDR2 SQIVND (reference sequence). This CDR3 comprises 15 residues. Unmatched junction bases numbered 5, after V lost 1 base and J lost 4 bases. The DNA for the CDR3 is TGTGCCAGTAGTATAGGGGCGGACAGGGTCTATGGCTACACCTTC. Its translation is CASSIGADRVYGYTF.

V and J are TRBV29-1 and TRBJ1-6, with 9 bases matching TRBD1. The germline V gene has CDR1 SQVTM and CDR2 ANQGSEA. The CDR3 is 15 amino acids. V gave up 6 bases and J gave up 7 bases; unmatched junction bases: 10. CDR3 amino acids: CSVTLAGTGNSPLHF. The CDR3 DNA reads as TGCAGCGTCACCCTAGCCGGGACAGGGAATTCACCCCTCCACTTT.

V usage is TRBV5-1 and J usage is TRBJ2-3; 11 bases map to TRBD2. The CDR3 contains 16 residues. With V trimmed by 4 bases and J by 2 bases, 6 bases remained unmatched. Germline V CDR1 and CDR2: SGHRS, YFSETQ. The CDR3 sequence: CASSPGTSGPTDTQYF. The DNA for the CDR3 is TGCGCCAGCAGCCCTGGGACTAGCGGACCCACAGATACGCAGTATTTT.

This clone was seen more than once but under ten times. V and J are TRBV5-6 and TRBJ1-5; no firm D call. Trimming stripped 0 bases from V and 2 bases from J, with 9 bases between. Germline assignment: CDR1 SGHDT and CDR2 YYEEEE. This CDR3 is 15 amino acids long. CDR3 residues: CASSLGGYGNQPQHF. The CDR3 DNA reads TGTGCCAGCAGCTTGGGAGGTTACGGCAATCAGCCCCAGCATTTT.

The chain employs TRBV7-9 and TRBJ2-2; perhaps TRBD1 as D (6 bases). Between the trimmed V and J ends, which lost 5 bases and 5 bases, there was a span of 12 bases. The CDR3 runs 14 residues. Germline V CDR1 and CDR2: SEHNR, FQNEAQ (reference sequence). In DNA, the CDR3 is TGTGCCAGCAGCGCACCACAGGGAACCGGGGAGCTGTTTTTT. This codes for CASSAPQGTGELFF.

The rearrangement uses TRBV7-8 and TRBJ1-5, with TRBD1 identical over 10 bases. The germline V gene has CDR1 SGHVS and CDR2 FQNEAQ. Losses at the gene ends were 5 bases for V and 4 bases for J; bases not matched to a gene: 5. The length of the CDR3 is 15 residues. The chain's CDR3 is CASSRDRGINQPQHF. The CDR3 DNA sequence: TGTGCCAGCAGCCGGGACAGGGGCATAAATCAGCCCCAGCATTTT.

This clone was counted a few times. V gene TRBV5-8 combines with J gene TRBJ1-4, with TRBD1 matching over 8 bases. The germline CDR1 and CDR2 sequences are SGHTS and YDEGEE. V lost 1 base and J lost 9; bases outside the gene matches: 5. The CDR3 is 14 residues long. CDR3 region: CASSLWQGAKKLFF. As DNA, the CDR3 is TGTGCCAGCAGCTTGTGGCAGGGGGCAAAAAAACTGTTTTTT.

This clone has just a few counts. The chain joins TRBV6-5 to TRBJ1-4; 7 bases agree with TRBD1. Germline V lookup: CDR1 MNHEY, CDR2 SVGAGI. The CDR3 length is 14 residues. V lost 6 bases, J lost 4 bases, and 5 bases stayed unmatched. CDR3: CASSSGQNNEKLFF. CDR3 bases: TGTGCCAGCAGCTCGGGACAGAATAATGAAAAACTGTTTTTT.

The chain links TRBV6-5 to TRBJ2-1; unclear D gene. The CDR3 consists of 15 residues. V was pared by 5 bases and J by 10 bases, with 21 bases between. The germline V gene has CDR1 MNHEY and CDR2 SVGAGI. The CDR3 loop reads CASSHSEGEFGEQFF. CDR3 bases: TGTGCCAGCAGTCATTCAGAAGGAGAGTTTGGGGAGCAGTTCTTC.

The chain employs TRBV14 and TRBJ2-2; 9 positions agree with TRBD1. This CDR3 is 16 amino acids long. Germline values: CDR1 SGHDN, CDR2 FVKESK. Germline trimming cut 5 bases from V and 0 bases from J; bases unmatched to any gene: 4. The CDR3 coding sequence is TGTGCCAGCAGCGACAGGGGGTTCGCGAACACCGGGGAGCTGTTTTTT. It is translated as CASSDRGFANTGELFF.

The chain combines TRBV7-9 with TRBJ2-5; 10 nucleotides align to TRBD1. The trim removed 5 bases at V and 5 bases at J, leaving 5 bases unmatched. Germline V gene sequence: CDR1 SEHNR, CDR2 FQNEAQ (reference sequence). CDR3 length: 14 amino acids. The CDR3 nucleotides are TGTGCCAGCAGCCTGACAGGGGGCGTGGAGACCCAGTACTTC. Translating gives CASSLTGGVETQYF. Together with reference TRBV7-9 and TRBJ2-5, the CDR3 gives the full variable domain: DTGVSQNPRHKITKRGQNVTFRCDPISEHNRLYWYRQTLGQGPEFLTYFQNEAQLEKSRLLSDRFSAERPKGSFSTLEIQRTEQGDSAMYLCASSLTGGVETQYFGPGTRLLVL.

The genes are TRBV5-4 and TRBJ2-2; tentative D call: TRBD1 (6 bases). This CDR3 contains 15 residues. Germline CDR1 SGHNT, CDR2 YYREEE (reference sequence). The germline V and J ends were trimmed by 2 bases and 5 bases, with 13 bases remaining between them. CDR3 coding DNA: TGTGCCAGCAGCTTTGGGGGCTCAGGAACCGGGGAGCTGTTTTTT. This gives the protein CASSFGGSGTGELFF.

This sequence joins TRBV4-1 and TRBJ2-7; 9 bases align to TRBD2. The length of the CDR3 is 16 residues. V was pared by 3 bases and J by 1 base, with 7 bases of the junction left unmatched. Looked up from germline, CDR1 is MGHRA and CDR2 is YSYEKL. In DNA, the CDR3 is TGCGCCAGCAGCCAGTCCCTAGCGGGGTCTTCCTACGAGCAGTACTTC. Translating gives CASSQSLAGSSYEQYF.

This clone has just a few counts. The chain is built from TRBV2 and TRBJ2-7, with a possible D match to TRBD1 (5 bases). Germline V gene lookup returns CDR1 SNHLY and CDR2 FYNNEI. CDR3 length: 13 residues. V lost 0 bases and J lost 6, with 9 bases in between. The CDR3 loop reads CASSEAGAVEQYF. DNA for the CDR3: TGTGCCAGCAGTGAAGCAGGGGCAGTCGAGCAGTACTTC.

This clone came up a few times. J is TRBJ1-3 and V is TRBV6-5; weak D call: TRBD1 (5 bases). Germline lookup yields CDR1 MNHEY and CDR2 SVGAGI. The V end was cut by 2 bases, the J end by 5 bases, with 7 bases between. This CDR3 has 13 residues. CDR3 bases: TGTGCCAGCAGTTACGACAGTAGAAACACCATATATTTT. Its translation: CASSYDSRNTIYF.

V gene TRBV6-1 combines with J gene TRBJ2-7; D is undetermined. The CDR3 totals 16 residues. The germline V gene has CDR1 MNHNS and CDR2 SASEGT. Trimming removed 1 base at V and 4 bases at J, with 17 bases between. The CDR3 is CASSEGTSRITYEQYF. In DNA, the CDR3 is TGTGCCAGCAGTGAAGGCACGTCGAGAATAACGTACGAGCAGTACTTC.

This sequence joins TRBV27 and TRBJ1-2, with D uncertain. Germline CDR1 MNHEY, CDR2 SMNVEV (reference sequence). Trimming took 3 bases from V and 2 from J, leaving 7 bases between them. This CDR3 is 13 amino acids long. The DNA for the CDR3 is TGTGCCAGCAGTTTTGGGCAGAACTATGGCTACACCTTC. Amino acids: CASSFGQNYGYTF.

The CDR3 nucleotides read TGCGCCAGCAGCCAAGTTGGGCTAGCGGGCAACACAGATACGCAGTATTTT. This codes for CASSQVGLAGNTDTQYF. This chain links TRBV4-1 with TRBJ2-3; 8 bases fit TRBD2. The CDR3 consists of 17 residues. J was trimmed by 2 bases and V by 1 base; bases with no gene match: 8. CDR1 is MGHRA and CDR2 is YSYEKL in the germline V gene.

This chain uses TRBV28 with TRBJ2-7, with D possibly matching TRBD1 (6 bases). The V end was cut by 9 bases, the J end by 0 bases, with 12 bases between. This CDR3 has 13 residues. Germline CDR1 and CDR2: MDHEN and SYDVKM. The CDR3 loop is CASQPGHSYEQYF. DNA for the CDR3: TGTGCCAGTCAGCCGGGACACTCCTACGAGCAGTACTTC.

CDR3 sequence reads: CAISLLIGANEQFF. CDR3 DNA sequence: TGTGCCATCAGCCTACTAATAGGGGCCAATGAGCAGTTCTTC. This chain connects TRBV10-3 to TRBJ2-1, with a weak D call TRBD1 (5 bases). CDR1 and CDR2 (germline): ENHRY, SYGVKD. V lost 6 bases and J 6 bases, leaving 15 bases between the germline ends. The CDR3 totals 14 residues.

The rearrangement links TRBV4-1 to TRBJ2-6; D call uncertain. V dropped 4 bases and J dropped 0 bases, with 13 bases sitting between them. There are 17 residues in the CDR3. Germline CDR1 and CDR2: MGHRA and YSYEKL. The CDR3 DNA follows: TGCGCCAGCAGCCCCGGTCCCACCCTCTCTGGGGCCAACGTCCTGACTTTC. This translates into CASSPGPTLSGANVLTF.

The chain has TRBV5-1 and TRBJ1-2; tentative D call: TRBD1 (6 bases). CDR1 and CDR2 from the germline V gene are SGHRS and YFSETQ. The V end lost 1 base, the J end lost 5 bases, and 15 bases lay between the germline ends. The CDR3 length is 15 residues. In nucleotides, the CDR3 is TGCGCCAGCAGCTTGTCCCACGGGACACCTTATGGCTACACCTTC. Residues: CASSLSHGTPYGYTF. Supplemented by reference TRBV5-1 and TRBJ1-2, the full variable domain reads KAGVTQTPRYLIKTRGQQVTLSCSPISGHRSVSWYQQTPGQGLQFLFEYFSETQRNKGNFPGRFSGRQFSNSRSEMNVSTLELGDSALYLCASSLSHGTPYGYTFGSGTRLTVV.

The rearrangement uses TRBV9 and TRBJ1-4, with 8 bases matching TRBD1. The CDR3 is 14 residues long. After removal of 3 bases from V and 10 bases from J, the junction contained 8 bases not matched to a gene. Germline lookup yields CDR1 SGDLS and CDR2 YYNGEE. The CDR3 loop is CASSANTQGGKLFF. CDR3 nucleotides: TGTGCCAGCAGCGCCAATACACAGGGGGGAAAACTGTTTTTT.

The chain uses TRBV9 and TRBJ2-7, with D possibly TRBD1 on 7 matching bases. Germline CDR1 is SGDLS and CDR2 is YYNGEE. Between the trimmed V and J ends, which lost 0 bases and 2 bases, there was a span of 12 bases. The CDR3 runs to 15 residues. The CDR3 DNA follows: TGTGCCAGCAGCGTAGGAGGAGGGACAGCCTACGAGCAGTACTTC. Encoded protein: CASSVGGGTAYEQYF.